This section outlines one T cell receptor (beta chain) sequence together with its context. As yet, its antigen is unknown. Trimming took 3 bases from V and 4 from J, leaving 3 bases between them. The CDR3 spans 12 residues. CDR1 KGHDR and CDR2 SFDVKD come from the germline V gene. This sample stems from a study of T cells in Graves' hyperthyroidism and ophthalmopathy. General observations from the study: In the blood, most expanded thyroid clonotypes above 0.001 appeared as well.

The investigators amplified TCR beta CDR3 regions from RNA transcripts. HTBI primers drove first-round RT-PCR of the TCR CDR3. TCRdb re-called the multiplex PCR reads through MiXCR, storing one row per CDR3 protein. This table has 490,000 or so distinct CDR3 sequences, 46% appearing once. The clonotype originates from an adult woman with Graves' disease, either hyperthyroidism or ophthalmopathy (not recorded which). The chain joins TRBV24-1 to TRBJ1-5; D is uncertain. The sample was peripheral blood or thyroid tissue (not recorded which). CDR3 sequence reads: CATSDGNQPQHF. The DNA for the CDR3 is TGTGCCACCAGTGATGGGAATCAGCCCCAGCATTTT.